One sample yielded the 27 T cell receptor beta chains listed below, sequenced in a study of T cells after yellow fever vaccination (dated by TCRdb to the late 2010s). Libraries were prepared through 5' RACE. Sequencing took place on an Illumina HiSeq 2500. The public sequencing data were trimmed at Q25 with fastp and processed into clonotypes with MiXCR by TCRdb, which kept only in-frame beta chains. Rows with a matching CDR3 protein are joined into one entry that keeps the most common DNA and genes. The sample includes about 350,000 distinct CDR3 sequences, with around 8.1% observed a single time. Jointly, the top ten make up 17% of the sample. The treatment or condition label, as the study defines it: live attenuated yellow fever vaccine strain. The material was PBMCs, obtained approximately 40 days after the first yellow fever vaccination. Receptors were obtained from a man between 18 and 35 years old who received the YFV17D yellow fever vaccine.

The genes are TRBV7-9 and TRBJ1-6; D remains ambiguous. Germline V gene sequence: CDR1 SEHNR, CDR2 FQNEAQ (reference sequence). The CDR3 is 13 amino acids. V shed 0 bases and J shed 9 bases, with 6 bases lying between them. The CDR3 loop is CASSLALSSPLHF. The CDR3 DNA sequence: TGTGCCAGCAGCTTAGCGCTTTCTTCACCCCTCCACTTT.

This clonotype has only a few counts. The V call is TRBV15, the J call TRBJ2-4, with D hard to call. The CDR3 covers 15 residues. V lost 0 bases to trimming and J lost 5 bases, with 11 bases between them. Germline assignment: CDR1 LNHNV and CDR2 YYDKDF (reference sequence). The CDR3 DNA sequence: TGTGCCACCAGCAGAGATGGGGTGGCGGAAAACATTCAGTACTTC. The encoded protein is CATSRDGVAENIQYF.

As for this clonotype: A single base separates this from a much larger clone, so it may be a read error. The chain recombines TRBV20-1 with TRBJ2-3; possibly TRBD2 for D (6 bases). Deletions cut 3 bases from V and 5 bases from J, with 12 bases between. This CDR3 region has 13 residues. Germline CDR1 DFQATT, CDR2 SNEGSKA (reference sequence). This CDR3 is CSASKGTEDTQYF. For the CDR3, the DNA is TGCAGTGCTAGCAAGGGGACTGAAGATACGCAGTATTTT.

The chain combines TRBV7-8 with TRBJ2-5; TRBD1 matches 9 bases. Trimming took 5 bases from V and 0 from J; bases not matched to a gene: 4. The CDR3 runs 15 residues. In germline, CDR1 is SGHVS, CDR2 FQNEAQ. In DNA form, the CDR3 reads TGTGCCAGCAGCAAGAACAGGGGGCACCAAGAGACCCAGTACTTC. Translation: CASSKNRGHQETQYF.

Only a few counts were recorded for this clonotype. The chain recombines TRBV19 with TRBJ2-5; TRBD1 matches at 7 bases. The germline CDR1 and CDR2 sequences are LNHDA and SQIVND (reference sequence). V trimming: 3 bases; J trimming: 4 bases; junction bases outside the gene matches: 5. CDR3 length: 14 residues. The CDR3 DNA sequence: TGTGCCAGTAGTATTCGACAGGGAAGAGAGACCCAGTACTTC. This translates into CASSIRQGRETQYF.

In this sample, this clonotype turned up a few times. The chain employs TRBV5-1 and TRBJ2-3, with 8 bases aligning to TRBD1. The CDR3 consists of 18 residues. Trimming removed 4 bases from V and 4 bases from J; junction bases left unmatched: 17. Germline CDR1 SGHRS, CDR2 YFSETQ. The DNA for the CDR3 is TGCGCCAGCAGCCTCGCAGGGGGCGCGGGTGAGGCTCCAGATACGCAGTATTTT. This translates into CASSLAGGAGEAPDTQYF.

This clonotype was counted a few times. The genes are TRBV5-1 and TRBJ2-2; 10 bases are shared with TRBD1. Trimming at V came to 4 bases and at J to 9 bases, leaving 6 bases not matched to a gene. The germline gives CDR1 SGHRS, CDR2 YFSETQ. The CDR3 length is 14 residues. Written as DNA, the CDR3 is TGCGCCAGCAGCCACGGACAGGGGGACCGGGAGCTGTTTTTT. This gives the protein CASSHGQGDRELFF. Full variable domain (outside the CDR3, taken from reference TRBV5-1 and TRBJ2-2): KAGVTQTPRYLIKTRGQQVTLSCSPISGHRSVSWYQQTPGQGLQFLFEYFSETQRNKGNFPGRFSGRQFSNSRSEMNVSTLELGDSALYLCASSHGQGDRELFFGEGSRLTVL.

This clonotype came up a few times. The chain combines TRBV5-4 with TRBJ2-3; D gene unclear. The CDR3 consists of 15 residues. CDR1 is SGHNT and CDR2 is YYREEE in the germline V gene (reference sequence). V dropped 4 bases and J dropped 0 bases, with 12 bases sitting between them. The CDR3 DNA reads as TGTGCCAGCAGCCTGACCTTTTCCAGCACAGATACGCAGTATTTT. Encoded protein: CASSLTFSSTDTQYF. The variable domain in full, completed from reference TRBV5-4 and TRBJ2-3, reads ETGVTQSPTHLIKTRGQQVTLRCSSQSGHNTVSWYQQALGQGPQFIFQYYREEENGRGNFPPRFSGLQFPNYSSELNVNALELDDSALYLCASSLTFSSTDTQYFGPGTRLTVL.

The rearrangement links TRBV7-7 to TRBJ2-1, with 7 positions matching TRBD2. This CDR3 is built from 15 residues. V shed 0 bases and J 4 bases; nucleotides not matched to a gene: 3. CDR1 SSHAT and CDR2 FNYEAQ come from the germline V gene (reference sequence). The CDR3 DNA is TGTGCCAGCAGCTTAGCGGCGGGGGAGTACAATGAGCAGTTCTTC. This codes for CASSLAAGEYNEQFF.

This clonotype has just a few counts. The J gene is TRBJ1-6, the V gene TRBV4-2, with D possibly matching TRBD1 (6 bases). Germline assignment: CDR1 LGHNA and CDR2 YNFKEQ. The CDR3 has 16 amino acids. Trimming shortened V by 0 bases and J by 10 bases, and 16 bases separated the two germline ends. CDR3 region: CASSQDLQGRGSPLHF. CDR3 DNA sequence: TGTGCCAGCAGCCAAGATCTTCAGGGGCGAGGGTCACCCCTCCACTTT.

The V and J genes are TRBV15 and TRBJ2-6; D gene ambiguous. Germline V gene sequence: CDR1 LNHNV, CDR2 YYDKDF (reference sequence). The CDR3 runs to 13 residues. V was pared by 7 bases and J by 0 bases, with 4 bases between. The CDR3 here is CATKDSGANVLTF. In DNA, the CDR3 is TGTGCCACCAAAGACTCTGGGGCCAACGTCCTGACTTTC.

The table lists this clonotype with a few counts. The chain combines TRBV12-3 or TRBV12-4 with TRBJ2-6, with 12 bases aligning to TRBD1. The CDR3 contains 20 residues. Germline trimming cut 4 bases from V and 3 bases from J; bases unmatched to any gene: 13. The CDR3 coding sequence is TGTGCCAGCAGTTCCCCATGGGGGGGGACAGGGGGCATTGGGGCCAACGTCCTGACTTTC. This sequence encodes CASSSPWGGTGGIGANVLTF.

In nucleotides, the CDR3 is TGCGCCAGCGGCCGACAGGGCTCCTACAATGAGCAGTTCTTC. This codes for CASGRQGSYNEQFF. V gene TRBV5-1 combines with J gene TRBJ2-1; 7 nucleotides align to TRBD1. The V and J ends lost 7 bases and 0 bases, in that order; junction bases with no gene match: 4. Germline values: CDR1 SGHRS, CDR2 YFSETQ. The CDR3 has 14 amino acids.

The genes are TRBV7-9 and TRBJ1-2, with D maybe TRBD1 (5 bases). Germline V gene sequence: CDR1 SEHNR, CDR2 FQNEAQ (reference sequence). The V end lost 1 base, the J end lost 9 bases, and 15 bases lay between the germline ends. This CDR3 region has 14 residues. The CDR3: CASSLGQNDFSYTF. The CDR3, as DNA: TGTGCCAGCAGCTTAGGACAGAACGATTTCAGCTACACCTTC.

This clonotype was counted only a few times. This rearrangement joins TRBV18 to TRBJ2-1, with D possibly TRBD1 on 5 matching bases. CDR1 is KGHSH, CDR2 LQKENI, per germline. V was shortened by 0 bases and J by 8 bases, with 14 bases between the two germline ends. The CDR3 runs to 15 residues. The DNA of the CDR3 is TGTGCCAGCTCACCACCGGTTGCCAGGGCGGATGAGCAGTTCTTC. Translation gives CASSPPVARADEQFF. Filled out from reference TRBV18 and TRBJ2-1, the complete variable domain reads NAGVMQNPRHLVRRRGQEARLRCSPMKGHSHVYWYRQLPEEGLKFMVYLQKENIIDESGMPKERFSAEFPKEGPSILRIQQVVRGDSAAYFCASSPPVARADEQFFGPGTRLTVL.

The table lists this clonotype with a few counts. The chain carries TRBV7-2 and TRBJ1-1, with 9 bases lining up with TRBD1. CDR1 and CDR2 (germline): SGHTA, FQGNSA. This CDR3 spans 15 amino acids. The V gene end was trimmed by 7 bases and the J gene end by 4 bases; junction bases not matched to a gene: 10. The CDR3 sequence: CASTLLLTGGTEAFF. The CDR3 DNA is TGTGCCAGCACCCTACTCTTGACAGGGGGCACTGAAGCTTTCTTT.

This clonotype appeared a few times. Because it lacks the conserved phenylalanine or tryptophan at the end, this CDR3 is likely a read error. No DNA is shown, since the ends of the CDR3 on it are uncertain; the CDR3 is the one TCRdb lists. This rearrangement joins TRBV30 to TRBJ1-2; the table's D call of TRBD1 was not tested on the DNA. Germline V lookup: CDR1 GTSNPN, CDR2 SVGIG (reference sequence). The CDR3 has 10 residues if both end residues are counted. CDR3 amino acids: CAWDRDRAFL.

The V and J genes are TRBV20-1 and TRBJ1-6, with 8 bases aligning to TRBD1. The CDR3 length is 16 residues. CDR1 and CDR2 from the germline V gene are DFQATT and SNEGSKA (reference sequence). V shed 0 bases and J 8 bases; nucleotides not matched to a gene: 9. CDR3 in DNA: TGCAGTGCTAGAGACCGAGGACAGGGCCGGGATTCACCCCTCCACTTT. Translated, it gives CSARDRGQGRDSPLHF.

This rearrangement joins TRBV7-8 to TRBJ1-5, with D unclear. Germline lookup yields CDR1 SGHVS and CDR2 FQNEAQ. The ends were cut back, 2 bases at V and 1 base at J, with 18 bases in the middle. The CDR3 is 18 residues long. This CDR3 reads CASSLIAQTSGSNQPQHF. The DNA of the CDR3 is TGTGCCAGCAGCTTAATAGCTCAGACGTCGGGCAGCAATCAGCCCCAGCATTTT.

This clonotype was recorded at least ten times. The rearrangement joins TRBV5-1 to TRBJ1-4, with D uncertain. The V end lost 4 bases, the J end lost 7 bases, and 20 bases lay between the germline ends. The CDR3 is 16 residues long. Germline V lookup: CDR1 SGHRS, CDR2 YFSETQ. This chain's CDR3 is CASSSGRSTPSEKLFF. Written as DNA, the CDR3 is TGCGCCAGCAGCAGCGGCAGGTCAACTCCCAGTGAAAAACTGTTTTTT. Looking up the rest from reference TRBV5-1 and TRBJ1-4 gives the full variable domain: KAGVTQTPRYLIKTRGQQVTLSCSPISGHRSVSWYQQTPGQGLQFLFEYFSETQRNKGNFPGRFSGRQFSNSRSEMNVSTLELGDSALYLCASSSGRSTPSEKLFFGSGTQLSVL.

The chain couples TRBV12-3 or TRBV12-4 to TRBJ2-2, with 8 bases fitting TRBD1. The J segment lost 6 bases and the V segment lost 3 bases, leaving 6 bases of the junction unmatched. The CDR3 loop spans 15 amino acids. In DNA, the CDR3 is TGTGCCAGCAGTTTCGGACAGGGTCGGTCCGGGGAGCTGTTTTTT. Protein product: CASSFGQGRSGELFF.

This clonotype was counted many times. The chain has TRBV4-2 and TRBJ2-7; 9 nucleotides match TRBD1. Germline V lookup: CDR1 LGHNA, CDR2 YNFKEQ. This CDR3 comprises 16 residues. With V trimmed by 3 bases and J by 6 bases, 12 bases remained unmatched. The CDR3 coding sequence is TGTGCCAGCAGCCACACGTCGGGACAGGGAGTAGGCGAGCAGTACTTC. It translates to CASSHTSGQGVGEQYF.

This chain links TRBV5-1 with TRBJ2-5; TRBD1 matches at 8 bases. The CDR3 spans 15 residues. Trimming took 8 bases from V and 4 from J; bases not matched to a gene: 13. CDR1 is SGHRS and CDR2 is YFSETQ in the germline V gene. The CDR3 DNA follows: TGCGCCAGTTCGACAGGGGATGTTGTTAGAGAGACCCAGTACTTC. Amino acid sequence: CASSTGDVVRETQYF.

The rearrangement uses TRBV7-2 and TRBJ1-5; tentatively, D is TRBD1 (5 bases). Germline CDR1 and CDR2: SGHTA and FQGNSA. This CDR3 comprises 17 residues. Trimming took off 1 base at V and 3 bases at J, with 16 bases between the two ends. DNA for the CDR3: TGTGCCAGCAGCTTAGTTTTTGGGGGAGCCTACAATCAGCCCCAGCATTTT. Translating gives CASSLVFGGAYNQPQHF.

This clonotype was seen a handful of times. The rearrangement links TRBV12-3 or TRBV12-4 to TRBJ2-3; 9 bases line up with TRBD1. Trimming removed 4 bases from V and 3 bases from J; junction bases left unmatched: 8. The CDR3 spans 16 residues. The CDR3 loop is CASSSGQGIRTDTQYF. CDR3 in DNA: TGTGCCAGCAGTTCCGGACAGGGGATTCGGACAGATACGCAGTATTTT.

The chain combines TRBV5-4 with TRBJ2-2; D tentatively reads TRBD1 or TRBD2 (5 bases each). CDR1 is SGHNT and CDR2 is YYREEE in the germline V gene (reference sequence). The CDR3 is made up of 15 amino acids. Trimming took off 2 bases at V and 5 bases at J, with 13 bases between the two ends. The CDR3 region has the DNA TGTGCCAGCAGCTTCTCGGGGCTAGGAACCGGGGAGCTGTTTTTT. Translated: CASSFSGLGTGELFF.

The rearrangement links TRBV29-1 to TRBJ2-5, with D hard to call. With 7 bases removed from V and 3 bases from J, the gap between germline ends came to 18 bases. The CDR3 covers 14 residues. Germline V gene sequence: CDR1 SQVTM, CDR2 ANQGSEA. In DNA form, the CDR3 reads TGCAGCGCCCGGCGCGGCTCTTCCAAAGAGACCCAGTACTTC. It codes for CSARRGSSKETQYF.